The entry below gives a single T cell receptor beta chain sequence along with its context. Its antigen is as yet unknown. The data originate from a study of T cells in localized non-small cell lung cancer. Study results and limitations: The study sequenced only one region of the tumor. As a result, intratumor heterogeneity could not be excluded and remains possible. Median detection of top 100 tumor clones in adjacent lung was 57 clones.

Trimming left V 7 bases short and J 4 bases short, with 20 bases between. The CDR3 consists of 17 residues. In germline, CDR1 is MDHEN, CDR2 SYDVKM. Method: immunoSEQ multiplex PCR; TCRdb's copy keeps in-frame clones and lacks some. The sample contains some 30,000 clones, 75% to 90% of which appear only once. The clonotype comes from a man between 40 and 70 years old with stage III lung adenocarcinoma. The specimen comprised peripheral blood mononuclear cells, sampled before any cancer treatment. The rearrangement uses TRBV28 and TRBJ1-6; D is ambiguous. Here the CDR3 reads CASIPGYLGSYNSPLHF. CDR3 nucleotides: TGTGCCAGCATTCCCGGGTATCTTGGTTCGTATAATTCACCCCTCCACTTT.